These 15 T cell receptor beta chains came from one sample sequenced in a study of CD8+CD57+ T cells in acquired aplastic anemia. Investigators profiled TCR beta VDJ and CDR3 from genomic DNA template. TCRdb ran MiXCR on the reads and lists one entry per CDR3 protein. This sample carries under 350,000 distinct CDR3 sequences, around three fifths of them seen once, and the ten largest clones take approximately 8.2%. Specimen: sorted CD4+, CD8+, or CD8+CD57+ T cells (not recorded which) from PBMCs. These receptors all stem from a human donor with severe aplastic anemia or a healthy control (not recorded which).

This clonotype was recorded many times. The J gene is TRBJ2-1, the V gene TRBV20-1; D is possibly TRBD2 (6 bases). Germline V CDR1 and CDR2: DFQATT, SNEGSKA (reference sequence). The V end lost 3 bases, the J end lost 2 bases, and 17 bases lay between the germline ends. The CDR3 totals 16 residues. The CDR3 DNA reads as TGCAGTGCTAGTAACCCCCGGGCGGGGCCCTACAATGAGCAGTTCTTC. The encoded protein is CSASNPRAGPYNEQFF.

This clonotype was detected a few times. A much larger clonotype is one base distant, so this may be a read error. CDR3 sequence reads: CASSLSWPLAYNEQFF. The CDR3 DNA sequence: TGCGCCAGCAGCCTAAGCTGGCCCTTGGCCTACAATGAGCAGTTCTTC. The rearrangement uses TRBV5-1 and TRBJ2-1; no clear D. Germline assignment: CDR1 SGHRS and CDR2 YFSETQ. The CDR3 contains 16 residues. V was pared by 4 bases and J by 2 bases, with 16 bases between.

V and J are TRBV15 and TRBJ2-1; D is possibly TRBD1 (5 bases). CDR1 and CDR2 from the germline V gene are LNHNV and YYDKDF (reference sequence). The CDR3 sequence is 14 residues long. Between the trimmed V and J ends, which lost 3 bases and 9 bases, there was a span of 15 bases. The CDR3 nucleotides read TGTGCCACCAGCAGTGCAACAGGCAACAGTGAGCAGTTCTTC. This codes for CATSSATGNSEQFF.

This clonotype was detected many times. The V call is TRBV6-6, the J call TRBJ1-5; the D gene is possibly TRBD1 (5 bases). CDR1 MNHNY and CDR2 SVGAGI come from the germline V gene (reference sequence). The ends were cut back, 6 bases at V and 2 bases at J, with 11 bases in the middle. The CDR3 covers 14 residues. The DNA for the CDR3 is TGTGCCAGCAGCGCAAGGGGTGGCAATCAGCCCCAGCATTTT. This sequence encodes CASSARGGNQPQHF.

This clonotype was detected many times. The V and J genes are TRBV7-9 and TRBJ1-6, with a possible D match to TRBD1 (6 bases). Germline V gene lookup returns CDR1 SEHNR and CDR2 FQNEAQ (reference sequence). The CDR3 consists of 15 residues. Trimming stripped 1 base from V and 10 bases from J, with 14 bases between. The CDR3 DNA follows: TGTGCCAGCAGCTTAGAACAGGGAGGTCGATCACCCCTCCACTTT. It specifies CASSLEQGGRSPLHF.

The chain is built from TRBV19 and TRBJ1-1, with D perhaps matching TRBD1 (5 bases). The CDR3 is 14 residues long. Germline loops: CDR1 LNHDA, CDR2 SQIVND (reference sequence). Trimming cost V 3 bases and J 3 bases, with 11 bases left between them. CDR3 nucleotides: TGTGCCAGTAGTATTAGGGGTCGGGACACTGAAGCTTTCTTT. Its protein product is CASSIRGRDTEAFF. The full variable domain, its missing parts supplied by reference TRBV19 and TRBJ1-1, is DGGITQSPKYLFRKEGQNVTLSCEQNLNHDAMYWYRQDPGQGLRLIYYSQIVNDFQKGDIAEGYSVSREKKESFPLTVTSAQKNPTAFYLCASSIRGRDTEAFFGQGTRLTVV.

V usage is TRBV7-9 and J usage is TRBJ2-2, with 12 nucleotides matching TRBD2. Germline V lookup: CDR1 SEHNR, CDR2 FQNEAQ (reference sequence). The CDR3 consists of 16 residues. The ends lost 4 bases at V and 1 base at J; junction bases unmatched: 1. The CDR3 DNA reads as TGTGCCAGCAGCTCGACTAGCGGGGGGAACACCGGGGAGCTGTTTTTT. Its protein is CASSSTSGGNTGELFF.

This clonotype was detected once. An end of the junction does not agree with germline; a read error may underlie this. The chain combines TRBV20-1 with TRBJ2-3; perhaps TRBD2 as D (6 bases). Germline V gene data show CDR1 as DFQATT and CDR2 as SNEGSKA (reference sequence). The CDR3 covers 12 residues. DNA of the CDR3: TGCAGTGCTAGCGGGAGAGCAGGTACGCACTATTTT. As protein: CSASGRAGTHYF.

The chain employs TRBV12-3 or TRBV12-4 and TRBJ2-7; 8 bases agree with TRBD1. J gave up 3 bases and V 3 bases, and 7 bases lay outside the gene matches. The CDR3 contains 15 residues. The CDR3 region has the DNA TGTGCCAGCAGTTTGGGTGTCGGACAGGGCTACGAGCAGTACTTC. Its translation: CASSLGVGQGYEQYF.

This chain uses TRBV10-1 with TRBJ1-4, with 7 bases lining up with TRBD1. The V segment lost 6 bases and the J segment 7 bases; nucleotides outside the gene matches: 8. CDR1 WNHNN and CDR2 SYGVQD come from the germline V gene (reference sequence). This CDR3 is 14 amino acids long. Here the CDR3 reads CASSDTQGTEKLFF. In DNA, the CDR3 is TGCGCCAGCAGCGACACACAGGGGACTGAAAAACTGTTTTTT.

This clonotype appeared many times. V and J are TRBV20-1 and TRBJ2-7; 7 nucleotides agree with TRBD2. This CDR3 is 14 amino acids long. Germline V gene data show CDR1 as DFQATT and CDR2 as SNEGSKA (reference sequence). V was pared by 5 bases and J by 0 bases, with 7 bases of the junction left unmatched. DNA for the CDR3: TGCAGTGCTGTCAGCGGGGTATACTCCTACGAGCAGTACTTC. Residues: CSAVSGVYSYEQYF.

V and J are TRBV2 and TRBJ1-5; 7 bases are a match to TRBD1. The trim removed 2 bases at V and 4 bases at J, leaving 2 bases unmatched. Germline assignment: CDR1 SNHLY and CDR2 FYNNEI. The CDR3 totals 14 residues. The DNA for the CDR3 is TGTGCCAGCAGTGAACAGACAGGGAATCAGCCCCAGCATTTT. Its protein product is CASSEQTGNQPQHF.

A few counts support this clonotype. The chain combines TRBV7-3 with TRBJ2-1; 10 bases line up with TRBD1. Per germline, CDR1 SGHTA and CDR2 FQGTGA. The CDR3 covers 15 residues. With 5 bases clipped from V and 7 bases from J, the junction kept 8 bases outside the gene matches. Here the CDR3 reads CASSLTWTGGNEQFF. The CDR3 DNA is TGTGCCAGCAGCCTCACATGGACAGGGGGGAATGAGCAGTTCTTC.

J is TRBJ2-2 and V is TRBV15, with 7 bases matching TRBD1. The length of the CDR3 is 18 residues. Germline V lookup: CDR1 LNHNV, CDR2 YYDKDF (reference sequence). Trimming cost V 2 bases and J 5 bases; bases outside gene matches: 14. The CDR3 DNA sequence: TGTGCCACCAGCAGACCATTTCCGCACAGGGGTGAAACCGGGGAGCTGTTTTTT. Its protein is CATSRPFPHRGETGELFF.

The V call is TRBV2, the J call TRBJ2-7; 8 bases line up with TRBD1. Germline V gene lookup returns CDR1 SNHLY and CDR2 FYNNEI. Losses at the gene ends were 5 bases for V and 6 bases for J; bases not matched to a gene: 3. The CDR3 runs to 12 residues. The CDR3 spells CASSRTGSEQYF. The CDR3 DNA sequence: TGTGCCAGCAGTCGGACAGGGTCCGAGCAGTACTTC.